This note documents a single T cell receptor (beta chain) sequence. Its antigen is still unknown. The CDR3 consists of 14 residues. CDR1 is SEHNR, CDR2 FQNEAQ, per germline (reference sequence). V lost 1 base and J 7 bases, leaving 8 bases between the germline ends. TCRdb redid the calling of the reads with MiXCR, one entry per CDR3 protein. Found here are fewer than 700,000 distinct CDR3 sequences, roughly 24% of them singletons; the top ten hold around 8%. This record comes from a study of T cell repertoires in cytomegalovirus infection. Study details: Evidence of both CMV infection and a matching HLA type came from public TCR beta signatures.

Whole-study results and caveats: The ex vivo response showed dominance by HLA-C-restricted CMV-specific TCR beta clonotypes. CMV carriers with the relevant HLA were identified by cumulative public TCR beta family frequency.

The V call is TRBV7-9, the J call TRBJ1-6; D ambiguous. Source material: CD8+ T cells from PBMCs. The sequence came from a human donor in good health (CMV status not recorded). Some clones in this sample may be carry-over from other donors' samples. Here the CDR3 reads CASSLVGHNSPLHF. In DNA form, the CDR3 reads TGTGCCAGCAGCTTAGTTGGTCACAATTCACCCCTCCACTTT. Full variable domain (missing parts from reference TRBV7-9 and TRBJ1-6): DTGVSQNPRHKITKRGQNVTFRCDPISEHNRLYWYRQTLGQGPEFLTYFQNEAQLEKSRLLSDRFSAERPKGSFSTLEIQRTEQGDSAMYLCASSLVGHNSPLHFGNGTRLTVT.